This T cell receptor (beta chain) was found in a study of cytomegalovirus exposure and HLA in healthy donors. The CDR3 has 12 amino acids. Unmatched junction bases numbered 1, after V lost 4 bases and J lost 5 bases. CDR1 is SEHNR and CDR2 is FQNEAQ in the germline V gene (reference sequence). Of note for this clone: Its matching antigen is unknown.

PCR was performed using 60 Vbeta and 13 Jbeta primers. TCRdb's table, derived via immunoSEQ multiplex PCR, lists solely in-frame clones and lacks some. The table records tens of thousands of clones, 80% to 90% of them present only once. Study-level results: It was reported that the classifier diagnosed cytomegalovirus status with high specificity and sensitivity in both the original and validation cohorts. The listing of approximately 160 TCR beta chains classed them as cytomegalovirus-associated.

The receptor's source is a man in his 70s in good health and CMV-seropositive. This chain uses TRBV7-9 with TRBJ2-7, with 8 nucleotides matching TRBD1. The specimen was PBMCs. DNA for the CDR3: TGTGCCAGCAGCTGGACAGGGAACGAGCAGTACTTC. This encodes CASSWTGNEQYF.